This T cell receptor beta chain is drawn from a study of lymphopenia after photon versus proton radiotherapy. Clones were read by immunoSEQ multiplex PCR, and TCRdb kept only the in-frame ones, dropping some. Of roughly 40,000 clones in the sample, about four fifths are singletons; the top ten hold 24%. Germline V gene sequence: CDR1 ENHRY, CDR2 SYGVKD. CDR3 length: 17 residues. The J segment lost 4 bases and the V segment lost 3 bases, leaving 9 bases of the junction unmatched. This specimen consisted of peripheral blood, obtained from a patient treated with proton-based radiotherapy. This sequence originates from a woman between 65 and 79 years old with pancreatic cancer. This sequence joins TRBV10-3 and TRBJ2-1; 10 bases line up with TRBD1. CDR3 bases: TGTGCCATCAGTGAAAGATACGGGACAGGGGATTACAATGAGCAGTTCTTC. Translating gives CAISERYGTGDYNEQFF.